Below are 5 T cell receptor beta chains sequenced from a single sample in a study of breast tumors, draining lymph nodes, adjacent tissues. TCRdb recomputed calls from the multiplex PCR reads with MiXCR, one row per CDR3 protein. The table lists about 46,000 distinct CDR3 sequences, more than 20% of them singletons, with about 8% in the top ten. The sequencing input was breast tumor tissue. The receptors come from a female donor with breast cancer. Some clones in this sample may be carry-over from other donors' samples.

This clonotype was counted ten times or more. The genes are TRBV6-2 or TRBV6-3 and TRBJ2-7; possible D gene TRBD1, 5 bases. V was clipped by 5 bases and J by 5 bases, with 16 bases between them. The length of the CDR3 is 14 residues. Germline V CDR1 and CDR2: MNHEY, SVGEGT. CDR3 in amino acids: CASSVLGQLNEQYF. The CDR3 bases are TGTGCCAGCAGTGTCCTGGGGCAGTTGAACGAGCAGTACTTC.

The gene calls are TRBV20-1 and TRBJ1-1, with D unclear. Germline V gives CDR1 DFQATT, CDR2 SNEGSKA (reference sequence). The CDR3 is 12 amino acids. V was pared by 6 bases and J by 1 base, with 9 bases between. The CDR3 sequence: CSAYVPNTEAFF. CDR3 DNA: TGCAGTGCATACGTCCCGAACACTGAAGCTTTCTTT.

This clonotype appeared many times. This chain connects TRBV7-9 to TRBJ1-3, with no clear D. The germline gives CDR1 SEHNR, CDR2 FQNEAQ (reference sequence). The length of the CDR3 is 15 residues. Trimming cost V 1 base and J 0 bases, with 7 bases left between them. In nucleotides, the CDR3 is TGTGCCAGCAGCTTAGGACGAAGCTCTGGAAACACCATATATTTT. Translated: CASSLGRSSGNTIYF.

In this sample, this clonotype turned up many times. The genes are TRBV20-1 and TRBJ1-6; D might be TRBD1 (5 bases). V dropped 5 bases and J dropped 9 bases, with 17 bases sitting between them. Per germline, CDR1 DFQATT and CDR2 SNEGSKA (reference sequence). This CDR3 spans 14 amino acids. The CDR3 nucleotides read TGCAGTGCTGGGGACGGACGGGTTCGTTCACCCCTCCACTTT. The encoded protein is CSAGDGRVRSPLHF.

This clonotype has at least ten counts. The chain links TRBV9 to TRBJ2-1; TRBD2 matches at 9 bases. The CDR3 is 16 residues long. V was clipped by 4 bases and J by 3 bases; unmatched bases: 8. CDR1 is SGDLS, CDR2 YYNGEE, per germline. The CDR3 sequence: CASSSRGRAVYNEQFF. As DNA, the CDR3 is TGTGCCAGCAGCTCCCGCGGGAGGGCCGTCTACAATGAGCAGTTCTTC.